This TCR beta chain was found in a study of shared clonotypes between healthy human individuals. General observations from the study: Rarefaction analysis demonstrated incomplete sorted-subset sequencing notwithstanding large depth. Non-shared clonotypes were found to have lower generation probabilities than the clonotypes that were shared by all four of the sorted-subset donors.

Worth noting for this clone: The antigen remains undetermined.

The assay used deep level. Clones were read by immunoSEQ multiplex PCR, and TCRdb kept only the in-frame ones, dropping some. The table includes 1.5 million to 2.5 million clones, about 95% detected once. Naive-designated CD8 cells lacked CD45RO, were positively enriched for CCR7, and omitted terminally differentiated effector memory CD45RA+ cells. The J segment lost 5 bases and the V segment lost 3 bases, leaving 8 bases of the junction unmatched. Germline V gene lookup returns CDR1 LNHDA and CDR2 SQIVND (reference sequence). The length of the CDR3 is 17 residues. This TCR was recovered from a young man in good health. The chain joins TRBV19 to TRBJ2-5, with 14 positions matching TRBD2. The sample was naive CD8+ T cells sorted from blood. The CDR3 nucleotides read TGTGCCAGTAGTATGGGGACTAGCGGGAGCGTTGGGGAGACCCAGTACTTC. Its translation is CASSMGTSGSVGETQYF.